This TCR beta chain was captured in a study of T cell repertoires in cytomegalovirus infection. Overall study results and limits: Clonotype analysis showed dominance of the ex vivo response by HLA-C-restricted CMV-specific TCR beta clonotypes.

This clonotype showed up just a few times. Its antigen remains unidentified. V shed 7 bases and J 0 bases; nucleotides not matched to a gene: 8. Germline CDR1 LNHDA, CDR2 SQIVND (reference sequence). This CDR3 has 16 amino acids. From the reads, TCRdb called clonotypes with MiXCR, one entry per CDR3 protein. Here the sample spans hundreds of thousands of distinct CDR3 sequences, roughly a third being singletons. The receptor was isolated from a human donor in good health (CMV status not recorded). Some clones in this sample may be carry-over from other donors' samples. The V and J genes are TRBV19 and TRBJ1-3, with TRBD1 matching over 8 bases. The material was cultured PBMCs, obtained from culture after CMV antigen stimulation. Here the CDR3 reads CASTVRGQYSGNTIYF. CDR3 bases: TGTGCCAGTACCGTCAGGGGGCAATACTCTGGAAACACCATATATTTT.